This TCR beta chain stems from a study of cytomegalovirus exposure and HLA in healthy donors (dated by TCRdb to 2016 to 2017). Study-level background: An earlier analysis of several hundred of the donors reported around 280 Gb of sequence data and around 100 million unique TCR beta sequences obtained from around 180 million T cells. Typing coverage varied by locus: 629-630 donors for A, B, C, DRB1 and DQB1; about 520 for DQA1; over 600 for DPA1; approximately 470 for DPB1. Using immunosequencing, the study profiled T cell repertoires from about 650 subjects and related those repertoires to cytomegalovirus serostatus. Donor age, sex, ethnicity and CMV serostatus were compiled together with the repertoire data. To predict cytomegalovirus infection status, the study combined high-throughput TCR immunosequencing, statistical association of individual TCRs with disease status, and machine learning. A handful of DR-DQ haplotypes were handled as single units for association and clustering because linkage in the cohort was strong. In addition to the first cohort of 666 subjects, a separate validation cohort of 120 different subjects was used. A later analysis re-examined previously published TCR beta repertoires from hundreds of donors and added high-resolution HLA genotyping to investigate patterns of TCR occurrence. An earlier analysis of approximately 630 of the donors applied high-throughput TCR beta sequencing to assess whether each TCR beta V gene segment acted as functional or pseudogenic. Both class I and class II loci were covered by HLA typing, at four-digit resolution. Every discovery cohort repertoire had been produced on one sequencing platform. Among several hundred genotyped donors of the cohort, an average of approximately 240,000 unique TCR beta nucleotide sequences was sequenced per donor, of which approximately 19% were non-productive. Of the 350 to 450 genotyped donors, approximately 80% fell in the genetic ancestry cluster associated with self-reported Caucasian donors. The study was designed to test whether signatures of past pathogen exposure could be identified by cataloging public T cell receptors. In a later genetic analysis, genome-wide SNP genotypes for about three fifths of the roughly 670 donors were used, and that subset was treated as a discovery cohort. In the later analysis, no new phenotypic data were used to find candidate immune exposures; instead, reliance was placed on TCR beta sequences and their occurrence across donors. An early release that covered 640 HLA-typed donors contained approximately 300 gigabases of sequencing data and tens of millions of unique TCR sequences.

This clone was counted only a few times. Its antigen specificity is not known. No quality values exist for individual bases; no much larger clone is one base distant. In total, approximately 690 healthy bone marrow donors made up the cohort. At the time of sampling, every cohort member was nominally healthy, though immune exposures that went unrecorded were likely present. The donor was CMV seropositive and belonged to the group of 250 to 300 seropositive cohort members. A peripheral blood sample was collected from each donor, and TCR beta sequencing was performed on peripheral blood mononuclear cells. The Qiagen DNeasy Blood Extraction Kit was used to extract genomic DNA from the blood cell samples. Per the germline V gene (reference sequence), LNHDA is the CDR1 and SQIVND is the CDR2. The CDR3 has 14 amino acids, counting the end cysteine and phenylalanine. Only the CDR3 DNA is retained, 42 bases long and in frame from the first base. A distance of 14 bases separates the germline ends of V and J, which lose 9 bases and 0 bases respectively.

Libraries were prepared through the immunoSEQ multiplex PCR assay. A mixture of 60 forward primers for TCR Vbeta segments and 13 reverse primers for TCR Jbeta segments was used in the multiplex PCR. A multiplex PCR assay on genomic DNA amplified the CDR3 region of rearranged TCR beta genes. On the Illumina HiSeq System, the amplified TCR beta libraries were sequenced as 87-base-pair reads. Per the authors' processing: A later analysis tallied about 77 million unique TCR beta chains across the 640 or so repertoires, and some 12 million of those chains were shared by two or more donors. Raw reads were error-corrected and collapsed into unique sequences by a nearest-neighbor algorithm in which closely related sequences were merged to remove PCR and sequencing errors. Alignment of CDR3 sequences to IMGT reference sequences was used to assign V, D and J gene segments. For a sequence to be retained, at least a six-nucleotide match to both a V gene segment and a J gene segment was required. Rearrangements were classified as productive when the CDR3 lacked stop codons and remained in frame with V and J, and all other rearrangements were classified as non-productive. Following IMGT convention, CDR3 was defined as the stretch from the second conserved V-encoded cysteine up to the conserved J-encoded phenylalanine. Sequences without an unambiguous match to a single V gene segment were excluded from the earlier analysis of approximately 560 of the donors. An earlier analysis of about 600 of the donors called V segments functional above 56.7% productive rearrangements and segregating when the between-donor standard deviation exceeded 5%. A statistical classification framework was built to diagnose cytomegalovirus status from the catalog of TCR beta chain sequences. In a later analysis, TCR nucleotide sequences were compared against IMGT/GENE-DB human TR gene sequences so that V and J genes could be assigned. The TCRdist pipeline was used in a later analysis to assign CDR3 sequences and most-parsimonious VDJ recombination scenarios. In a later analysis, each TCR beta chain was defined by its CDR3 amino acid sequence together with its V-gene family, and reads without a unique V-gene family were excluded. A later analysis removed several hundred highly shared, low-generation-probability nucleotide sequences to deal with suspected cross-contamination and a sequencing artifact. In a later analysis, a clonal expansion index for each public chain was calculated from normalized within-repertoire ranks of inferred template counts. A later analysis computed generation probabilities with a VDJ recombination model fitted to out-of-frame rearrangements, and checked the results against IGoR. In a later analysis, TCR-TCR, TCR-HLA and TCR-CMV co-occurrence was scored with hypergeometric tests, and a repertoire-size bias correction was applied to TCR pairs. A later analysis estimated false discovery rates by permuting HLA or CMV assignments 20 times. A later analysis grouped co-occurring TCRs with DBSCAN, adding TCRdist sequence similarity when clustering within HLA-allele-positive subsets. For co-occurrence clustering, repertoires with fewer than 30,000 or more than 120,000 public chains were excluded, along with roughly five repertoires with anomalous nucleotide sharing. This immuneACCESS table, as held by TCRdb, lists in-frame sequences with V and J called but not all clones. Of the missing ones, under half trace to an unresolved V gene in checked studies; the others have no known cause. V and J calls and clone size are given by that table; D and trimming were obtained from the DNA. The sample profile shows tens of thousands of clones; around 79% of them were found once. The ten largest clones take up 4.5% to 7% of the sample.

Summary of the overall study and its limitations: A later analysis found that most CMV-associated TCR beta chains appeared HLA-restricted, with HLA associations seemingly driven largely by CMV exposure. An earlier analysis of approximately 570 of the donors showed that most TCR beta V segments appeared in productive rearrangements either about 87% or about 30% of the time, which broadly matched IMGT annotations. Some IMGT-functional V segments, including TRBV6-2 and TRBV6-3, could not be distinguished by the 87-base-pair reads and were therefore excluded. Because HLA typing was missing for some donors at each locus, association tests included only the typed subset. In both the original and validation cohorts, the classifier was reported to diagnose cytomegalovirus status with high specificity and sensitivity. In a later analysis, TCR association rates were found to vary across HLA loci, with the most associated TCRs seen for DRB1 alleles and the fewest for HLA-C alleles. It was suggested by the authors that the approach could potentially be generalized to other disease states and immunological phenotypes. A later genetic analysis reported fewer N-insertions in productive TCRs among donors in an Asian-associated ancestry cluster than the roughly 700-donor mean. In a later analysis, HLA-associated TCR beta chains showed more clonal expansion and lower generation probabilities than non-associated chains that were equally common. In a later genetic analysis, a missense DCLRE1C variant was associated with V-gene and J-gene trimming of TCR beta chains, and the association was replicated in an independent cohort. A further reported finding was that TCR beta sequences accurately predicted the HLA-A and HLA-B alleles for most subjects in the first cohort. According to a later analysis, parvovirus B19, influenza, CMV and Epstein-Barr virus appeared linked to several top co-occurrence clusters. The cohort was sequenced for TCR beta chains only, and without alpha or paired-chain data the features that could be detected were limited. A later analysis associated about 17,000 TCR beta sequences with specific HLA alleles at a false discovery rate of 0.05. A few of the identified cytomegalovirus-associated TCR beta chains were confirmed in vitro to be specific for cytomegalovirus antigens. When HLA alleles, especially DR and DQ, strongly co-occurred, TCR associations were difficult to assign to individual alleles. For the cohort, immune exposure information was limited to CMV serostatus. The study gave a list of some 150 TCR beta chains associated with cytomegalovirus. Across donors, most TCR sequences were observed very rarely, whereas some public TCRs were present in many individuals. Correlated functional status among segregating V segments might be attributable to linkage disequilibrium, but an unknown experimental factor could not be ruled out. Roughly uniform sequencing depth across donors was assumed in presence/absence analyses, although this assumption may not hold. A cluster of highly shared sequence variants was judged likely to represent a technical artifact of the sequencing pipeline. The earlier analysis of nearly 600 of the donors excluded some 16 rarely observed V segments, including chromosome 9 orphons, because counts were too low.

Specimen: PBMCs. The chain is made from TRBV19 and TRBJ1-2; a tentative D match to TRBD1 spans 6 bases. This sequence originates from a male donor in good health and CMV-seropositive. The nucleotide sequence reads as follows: TGTGCCAGCTTGGACAGCCCAGCTAACTATGGCTACACCTTC. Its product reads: CASLDSPANYGYTF.